This TCR beta chain was recorded in a study of blood T cell repertoires in COVID-19. Study background: Researchers got acute and convalescent COVID-19 samples from the United States, Italy and Spain. PBMCs, B-cell-depleted T cells, or T cells were the source of the cDNA or gDNA that made up the material.

TCRdb's copy holds only in-frame clones and misses some; the assay was immunoSEQ multiplex PCR. Of 200,000 to 250,000 clones listed, more than 70% are singletons. Per the germline V gene, CDR1 is ENHRY and CDR2 is SYGVKD. Trimming cost V 7 bases and J 6 bases; bases outside gene matches: 8. CDR3 length: 14 residues. The V gene is TRBV10-3, the J gene TRBJ2-2; 7 bases fit TRBD2. Material: peripheral blood. This sequence originates from an elderly man with acute or convalescent COVID-19. Written as DNA, the CDR3 is TGTGCCATCACGGGAACGGGGGGAGCCGGGGAGCTGTTTTTT. Translating it yields CAITGTGGAGELFF.